The present entry profiles one T cell receptor (beta chain) with its context. Its antigen is unidentified. The assay was immunoSEQ multiplex PCR, and TCRdb's table has in-frame clones only and misses some. Of roughly 68,000 clones listed, approximately 87% are singletons. The data stem from a study of siplizumab effects on memory and regulatory T cells. Study results and caveats: Unstimulated subsets contained matches for only a minor fraction of alloreactive clones. Treatment with siplizumab left mappable alloreactive CD4+ clones averaging roughly 69% Treg-derived, compared with over 25% in controls. Suppressive activity of Tregs proliferating in siplizumab cultures remained unconfirmed.

V lost 3 bases and J lost 5, with 23 bases in between. Germline-derived CDR1 and CDR2 are MGHRA and YSYEKL. The CDR3 has 17 residues. Sequences were obtained from memory CD4+ T cells sorted from blood. The TCR was taken from a human donor in good health. The J gene is TRBJ2-7, the V gene TRBV4-1; D gene ambiguous. The CDR3 sequence: CASSQANMGFTSDEQYF. The CDR3 DNA reads as TGCGCCAGCAGCCAGGCGAATATGGGGTTCACGAGTGACGAGCAGTACTTC.